The clone carrying this TCR beta chain was found many times. Its antigen is undetermined. The V and J ends lost 5 bases and 8 bases respectively, with 19 bases between them. The germline gives CDR1 SQVTM, CDR2 ANQGSEA. The CDR3 length is 14 residues. This entry is derived from a study of HIV-infected children after antiretroviral therapy interruption. Described treatment: PENTA 11 planned treatment interruption arm or continuous ART arm. Study-level findings and limits: Sorted CD45RA+ naive cells might include minor non-naive CD45RA+ cells.

The TCR library was built from RNA with a 3' RACE protocol and unique molecular identifiers. Each CDR3 protein is one row after TCRdb ran MiXCR on the 3' RACE reads. The sample consists of approximately 95,000 distinct CDR3 sequences, 6% to 8.5% of them appearing once. The chain links TRBV29-1 to TRBJ2-4; D is perhaps TRBD1 or TRBD2 (6 bases each). Sequences were derived from CD45RA+ CD4+ T cells from PBMCs, pooled from several time points, sampled from a donor given antiretroviral therapy, either interrupted or continuous. Subset in this sample: naive CD4+ CD45RA+ CD45RO- T cells. This TCR derives from a pool of human donors with HIV. CDR3 sequence: CSVPPPEGGDIQYF. CDR3 coding DNA: TGCAGCGTTCCCCCCCCAGAGGGGGGTGACATTCAGTACTTC. Full variable domain (remainder filled in from reference TRBV29-1 and TRBJ2-4): SAVISQKPSRDICQRGTSLTIQCQVDSQVTMMFWYRQQPGQSLTLIATANQGSEATYESGFVIDKFPISRPNLTFSTLTVSNMSPEDSSIYLCSVPPPEGGDIQYFGAGTRLSVL.